This record covers a single TCR beta chain. Its specificity is not known. The sample is drawn from a study of T-cell memory formation after mild COVID-19. Study-level points and caveats: There was a balanced CD4/CD8 profile in clones contracting day 15 to 85, and later expanders leaned CD4+. There were some responding clones in pre-infection memory, which suggested that cross-reactive memory had joined.

TCRdb recomputed calls from the 5' RACE reads with MiXCR, one row per CDR3 protein. Of 150,000 or so distinct CDR3 sequences detected, roughly 15% appear once; the ten largest clones hold 12% to 15%. This CDR3 has 13 amino acids. Trimming removed 10 bases at V and 7 bases at J, with 18 bases between. Germline V gene data show CDR1 as KGHDR and CDR2 as SFDVKD. Sequencing used PBMCs or a T cell subset sorted from them (not recorded which). V is TRBV24-1 and J is TRBJ1-1; tentatively, D is TRBD1 (6 bases). This clonotype originated in an adult woman who had mild COVID-19 (a few samples of this study predate the infection). Cell type and time point are not known. CDR3 amino acids: CATDGQTRSEAFF. The CDR3 DNA follows: TGTGCCACGGATGGACAGACACGGAGTGAAGCTTTCTTT.